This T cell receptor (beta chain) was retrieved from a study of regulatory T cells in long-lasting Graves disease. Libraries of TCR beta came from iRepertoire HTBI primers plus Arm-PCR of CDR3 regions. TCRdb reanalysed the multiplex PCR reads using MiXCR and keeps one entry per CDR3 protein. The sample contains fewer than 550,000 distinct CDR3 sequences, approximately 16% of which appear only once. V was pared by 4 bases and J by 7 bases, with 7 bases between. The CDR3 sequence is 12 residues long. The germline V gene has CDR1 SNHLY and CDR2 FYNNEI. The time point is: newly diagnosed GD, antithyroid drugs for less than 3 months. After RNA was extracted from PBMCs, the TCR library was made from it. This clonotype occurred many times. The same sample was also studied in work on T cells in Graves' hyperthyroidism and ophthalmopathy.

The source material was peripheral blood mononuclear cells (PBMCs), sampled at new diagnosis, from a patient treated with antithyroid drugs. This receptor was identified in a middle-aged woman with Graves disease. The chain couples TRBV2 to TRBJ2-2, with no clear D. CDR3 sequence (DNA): TGTGCCAGCAGTGTTGATATCGGGGAGCTGTTTTTT. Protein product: CASSVDIGELFF.